This T cell receptor (beta chain) stems from a study of cytomegalovirus exposure and HLA in healthy donors. The PCR contained 60 Vbeta and 13 Jbeta primers. Profiling relied on immunoSEQ multiplex PCR, and the TCRdb table lists in-frame clones only, not all of them. Its table records more than 95,000 clones. V was clipped by 4 bases and J by 4 bases; unmatched bases: 10. In germline, CDR1 is MNHEY, CDR2 SMNVEV (reference sequence). This CDR3 contains 17 residues. As for this clone: Its antigen remains unidentified.

Notes on the study in general: Sequencing depth roughly uniform across donors was assumed in presence/absence analyses.

This TCR was sampled from a man between 25 and 39 years old in good health and CMV-seronegative. This chain connects TRBV27 to TRBJ1-2; 12 bases fit TRBD1. The source material was PBMCs. This CDR3 is CASSSRDRGQPLYGYTF. DNA of the CDR3: TGTGCCAGCAGTTCCCGGGACAGGGGGCAACCCCTCTATGGCTACACCTTC.